Listed below are T cell receptor beta chains from one sample, sequenced in a study of blood T cell repertoires in COVID-19. TCRdb's copy holds only in-frame clones and misses some; the assay was immunoSEQ multiplex PCR. The table lists 270,000 or so clones, 85% to 90% of them singletons. Sequenced material: peripheral blood. All receptors come from a woman in her twenties or thirties with COVID-19, enrolled during active disease. The CDR3 runs from the conserved cysteine through the conserved F or W. A D gene is named only where the DNA matches it firmly. Size is omitted from some rows. Given values are once, few, many or a class for expanded clones.

D gene	V gene	J gene	clone size	CDR3 DNA	CDR3 protein
TRBD1	TRBV6-5	TRBJ1-6	.	TGTGCCAGCAGTACCTACAGGGGAGTCGGCTCACCCCTCCACTTT	CASSTYRGVGSPLHF
TRBD1	TRBV28	TRBJ1-5	.	TGTGCCAGCAGCCCGACAGGGGAGGGCAATCAGCCCCAGCATTTT	CASSPTGEGNQPQHF
TRBD1	TRBV7-9	TRBJ1-4	.	TGTGCCAGCAGCGCGTACAGGGGGGGAAATGAAAAACTGTTTTTT	CASSAYRGGNEKLFF
.	TRBV23-1	TRBJ1-2	.	TGCGCCAGCAGTCAACCCACAGAAAGCCCCTATGGCTACACCTTC	CASSQPTESPYGYTF
TRBD1	TRBV7-9	TRBJ2-2	.	TGTGCCAGCAGCCAAGACCACAGGGGTTTCGGGGAGCTGTTTTTT	CASSQDHRGFGELFF
TRBD1	TRBV24-1	TRBJ1-2	.	TGTGCCCCCAACAGGGGGCAGGGCGAAGGCTACACCTTC	CAPNRGQGEGYTF
TRBD1	TRBV7-2	TRBJ1-2	.	TGTGCCAGCAGCCCCTACAGGGGGGACTATGGCTACACCTTC	CASSPYRGDYGYTF
TRBD1	TRBV4-1	TRBJ1-6	.	TGCGCCAGCAGCCAAGGAGCGGGACAGGGTAATTCACCCCTCCACTTT	CASSQGAGQGNSPLHF
.	TRBV21-1	TRBJ1-2	.	TGTGCCAGCAGCAAAGTCAAAGGGGGCGGCTATGGCTACACCTTC	CASSKVKGGGYGYTF
.	TRBV5-1	TRBJ2-3	.	TGCGCCAGCAGCCCTCTAGCGACAACAGATACGCAGTATTTT	CASSPLATTDTQYF
TRBD1	TRBV14	TRBJ2-1	.	TGTGCCAGCAGCCAAGATGTGGGACAGAACGCCTACAATGAGCAGTTCTTC	CASSQDVGQNAYNEQFF
.	TRBV6-1	TRBJ1-5	.	TGTGCCAGCAGTGACCCCCCCGGCAGGGCGGGCAATCAGCCCCAGCATTTT	CASSDPPGRAGNQPQHF
.	TRBV27	TRBJ2-3	.	TGTGCCAGCAGTTTATCGGCAGGGATCACAGATACGCAGTATTTT	CASSLSAGITDTQYF
.	TRBV5-6	TRBJ1-1	.	TGTGCCAGCAGCACCGTCGGACGGGGAGGGAACACTGAAGCTTTCTTT	CASSTVGRGGNTEAFF
.	TRBV23-1	TRBJ1-3	.	TGCGCCAGCAGTCACCCCGGGCGGGGGAGAGGAAACACCATATATTTT	CASSHPGRGRGNTIYF
.	TRBV12-5	TRBJ2-1	few	TGTGCTAGTGGATCTAATTACAATGAGCAGTTCTTC	CASGSNYNEQFF
.	TRBV18	TRBJ1-2	.	TGTGCCAGCTCACCCTCAGGGGACTATGGCTACACCTTC	CASSPSGDYGYTF
.	TRBV21-1	TRBJ2-3	.	TGTGCCAGCAGCGAACAGGGGGATTTT	CASSEQGDF
.	TRBV27	TRBJ1-3	.	TGTGCCAGCAGTTTATGGGCAGGAAACACCATATATTTT	CASSLWAGNTIYF